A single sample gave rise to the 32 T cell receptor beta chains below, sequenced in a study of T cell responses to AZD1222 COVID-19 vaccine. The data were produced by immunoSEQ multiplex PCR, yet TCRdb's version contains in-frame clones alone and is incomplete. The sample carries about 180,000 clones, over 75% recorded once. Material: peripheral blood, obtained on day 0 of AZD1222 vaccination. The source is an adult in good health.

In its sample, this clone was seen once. CDR3 region: CASSIHGGSSYEQYF. The CDR3 DNA follows: TGTGCCAGTAGTATCCACGGGGGAAGCTCCTACGAGCAGTACTTC. The chain carries TRBV19 and TRBJ2-7; a possible D gene is TRBD2 (6 bases). Germline lookup yields CDR1 LNHDA and CDR2 SQIVND (reference sequence). The CDR3 runs 15 residues. Trimming shortened V by 3 bases and J by 0 bases, and 12 bases separated the two germline ends.

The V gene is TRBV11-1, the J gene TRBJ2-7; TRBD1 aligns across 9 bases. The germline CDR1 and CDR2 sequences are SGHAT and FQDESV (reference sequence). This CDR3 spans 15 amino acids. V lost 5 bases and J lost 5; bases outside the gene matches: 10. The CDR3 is CASSQTGGRGHEQYF. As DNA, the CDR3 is TGTGCCAGCAGCCAAACAGGGGGCCGTGGTCACGAGCAGTACTTC. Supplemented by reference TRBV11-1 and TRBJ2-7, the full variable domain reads EAEVAQSPRYKITEKSQAVAFWCDPISGHATLYWYRQILGQGPELLVQFQDESVVDDSQLPKDRFSAERLKGVDSTLKIQPAELGDSAMYLCASSQTGGRGHEQYFGPGTRLTVT.

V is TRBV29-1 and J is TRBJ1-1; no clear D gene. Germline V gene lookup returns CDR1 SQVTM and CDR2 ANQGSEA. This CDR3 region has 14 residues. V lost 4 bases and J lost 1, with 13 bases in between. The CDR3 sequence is CSVVLRAGNTEAFF. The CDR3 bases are TGCAGCGTTGTATTGAGGGCAGGGAACACTGAAGCTTTCTTT.

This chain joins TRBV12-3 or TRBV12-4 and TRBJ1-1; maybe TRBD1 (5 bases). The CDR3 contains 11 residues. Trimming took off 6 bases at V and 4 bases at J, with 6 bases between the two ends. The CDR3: CASRGGTEAFF. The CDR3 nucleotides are TGTGCCAGCAGGGGGGGCACTGAAGCTTTCTTT.

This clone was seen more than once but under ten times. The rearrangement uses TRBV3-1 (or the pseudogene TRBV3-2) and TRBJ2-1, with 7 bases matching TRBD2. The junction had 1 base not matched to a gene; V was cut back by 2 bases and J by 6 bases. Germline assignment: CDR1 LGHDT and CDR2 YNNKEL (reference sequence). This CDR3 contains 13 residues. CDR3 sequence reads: CASSQTGGNEQFF. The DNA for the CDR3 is TGTGCCAGCAGCCAAACGGGGGGCAATGAGCAGTTCTTC.

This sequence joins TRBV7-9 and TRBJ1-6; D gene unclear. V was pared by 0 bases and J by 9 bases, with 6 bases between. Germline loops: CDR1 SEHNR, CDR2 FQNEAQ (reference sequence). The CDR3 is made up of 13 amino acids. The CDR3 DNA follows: TGTGCCAGCAGCTTAGCCGAGGGTTCACCCCTCCACTTT. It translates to CASSLAEGSPLHF.

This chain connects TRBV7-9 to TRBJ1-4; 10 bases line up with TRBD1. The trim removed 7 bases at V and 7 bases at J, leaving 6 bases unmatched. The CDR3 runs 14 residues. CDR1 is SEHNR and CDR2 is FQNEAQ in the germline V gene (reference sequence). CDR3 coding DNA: TGTGCCAGCACCCGGACAGGGGGTTCTGAAAAACTGTTTTTT. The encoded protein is CASTRTGGSEKLFF.

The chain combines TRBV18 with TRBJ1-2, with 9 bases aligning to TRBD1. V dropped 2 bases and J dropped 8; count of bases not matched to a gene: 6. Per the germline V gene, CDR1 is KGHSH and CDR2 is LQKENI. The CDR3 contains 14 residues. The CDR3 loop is CASSPTGGDVGYTF. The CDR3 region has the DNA TGTGCCAGCTCACCAACAGGGGGCGACGTAGGCTACACCTTC.

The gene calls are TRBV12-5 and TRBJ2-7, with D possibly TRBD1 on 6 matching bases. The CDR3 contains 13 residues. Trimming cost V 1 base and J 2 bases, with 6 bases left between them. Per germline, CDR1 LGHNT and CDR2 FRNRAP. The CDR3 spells CASGLGTAYEQYV. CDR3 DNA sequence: TGTGCTAGTGGTTTGGGGACAGCCTACGAGCAGTACGTC.

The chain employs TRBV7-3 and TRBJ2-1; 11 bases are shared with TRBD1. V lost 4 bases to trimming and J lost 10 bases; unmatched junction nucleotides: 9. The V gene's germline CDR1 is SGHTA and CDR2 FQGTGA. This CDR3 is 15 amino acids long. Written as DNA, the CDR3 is TGTGCCAGCAGCTCGGGACAGGGGGGCTTCTACGAGCAGTTCTTC. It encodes CASSSGQGGFYEQFF.

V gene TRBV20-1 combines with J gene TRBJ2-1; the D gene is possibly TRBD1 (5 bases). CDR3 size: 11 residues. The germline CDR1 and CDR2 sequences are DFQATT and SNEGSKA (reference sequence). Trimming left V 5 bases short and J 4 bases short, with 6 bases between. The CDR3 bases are TGCAGTGCTCGACAGTACAATGAGCAGTTCTTC. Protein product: CSARQYNEQFF.

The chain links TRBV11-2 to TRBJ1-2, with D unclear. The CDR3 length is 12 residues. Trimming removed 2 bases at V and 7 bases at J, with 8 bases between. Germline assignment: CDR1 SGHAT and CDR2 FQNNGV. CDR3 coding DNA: TGTGCCAGCAGCTTATTAAGTGGTGGCTACACCTTC. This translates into CASSLLSGGYTF.

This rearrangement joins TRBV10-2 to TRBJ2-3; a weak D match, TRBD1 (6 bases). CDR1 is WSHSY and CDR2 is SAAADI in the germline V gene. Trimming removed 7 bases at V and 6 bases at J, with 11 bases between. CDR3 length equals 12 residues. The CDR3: CASNRESDTQYF. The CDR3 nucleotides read TGCGCCAGCAACAGGGAATCCGATACGCAGTATTTT.

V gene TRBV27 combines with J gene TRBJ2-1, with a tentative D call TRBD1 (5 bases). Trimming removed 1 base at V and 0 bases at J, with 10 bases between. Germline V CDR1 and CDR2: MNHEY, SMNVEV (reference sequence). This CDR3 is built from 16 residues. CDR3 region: CASSLFIDSSYNEQFF. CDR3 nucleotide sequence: TGTGCCAGCAGTTTATTCATCGACAGCTCCTACAATGAGCAGTTCTTC.

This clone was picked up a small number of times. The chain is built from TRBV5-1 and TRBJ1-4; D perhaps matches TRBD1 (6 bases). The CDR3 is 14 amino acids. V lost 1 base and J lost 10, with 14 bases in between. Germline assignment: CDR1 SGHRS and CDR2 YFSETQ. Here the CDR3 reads CASSLRGGGRKLFF. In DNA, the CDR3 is TGCGCCAGCAGCTTGCGAGGAGGGGGTAGAAAACTGTTTTTT.

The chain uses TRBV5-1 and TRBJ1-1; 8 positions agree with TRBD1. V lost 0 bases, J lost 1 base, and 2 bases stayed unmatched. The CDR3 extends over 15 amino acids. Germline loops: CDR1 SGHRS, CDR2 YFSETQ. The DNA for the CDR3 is TGCGCCAGCAGCTTGGTAGACAGGGGGAACACTGAAGCTTTCTTT. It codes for CASSLVDRGNTEAFF.

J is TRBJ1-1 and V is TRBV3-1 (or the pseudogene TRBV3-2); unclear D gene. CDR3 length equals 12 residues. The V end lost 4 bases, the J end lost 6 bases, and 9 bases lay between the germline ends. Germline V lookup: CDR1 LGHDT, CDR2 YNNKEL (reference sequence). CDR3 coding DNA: TGTGCCAGCAGCCTTCTAGCCTCTGAAGCTTTCTTT. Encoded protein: CASSLLASEAFF.

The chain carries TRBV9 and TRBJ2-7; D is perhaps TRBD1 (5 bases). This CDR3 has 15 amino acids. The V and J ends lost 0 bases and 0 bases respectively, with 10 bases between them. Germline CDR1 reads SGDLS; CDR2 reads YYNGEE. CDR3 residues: CASSVAQGHSYEQYF. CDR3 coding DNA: TGTGCCAGCAGCGTAGCCCAGGGCCACTCCTACGAGCAGTACTTC.

The CDR3 protein is CASSPGTGKFETQYF. The DNA for the CDR3 is TGTGCCAGCTCACCAGGCACAGGGAAATTCGAGACCCAGTACTTC. V and J are TRBV18 and TRBJ2-5; TRBD1 is a possible D gene (6 bases). The V gene lost 2 bases and the J gene lost 5 bases, with 15 bases spanning the gap. The CDR3 is made up of 15 amino acids. CDR1 KGHSH and CDR2 LQKENI come from the germline V gene.

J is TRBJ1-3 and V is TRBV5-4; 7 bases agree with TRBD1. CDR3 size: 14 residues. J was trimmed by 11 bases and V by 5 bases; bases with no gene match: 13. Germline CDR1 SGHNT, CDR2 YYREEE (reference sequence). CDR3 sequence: CASSPQNRQGPIYF. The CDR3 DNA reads TGTGCCAGCAGTCCTCAAAACCGACAGGGACCCATATATTTT. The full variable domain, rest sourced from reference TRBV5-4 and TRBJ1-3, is ETGVTQSPTHLIKTRGQQVTLRCSSQSGHNTVSWYQQALGQGPQFIFQYYREEENGRGNFPPRFSGLQFPNYSSELNVNALELDDSALYLCASSPQNRQGPIYFGEGSWLTVV.

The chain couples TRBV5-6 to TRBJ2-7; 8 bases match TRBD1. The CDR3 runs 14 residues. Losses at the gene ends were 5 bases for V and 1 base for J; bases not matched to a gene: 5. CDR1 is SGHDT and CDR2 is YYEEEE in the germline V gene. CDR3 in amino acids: CASSYRQGSYEQYF. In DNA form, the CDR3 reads TGTGCCAGCAGTTATCGACAGGGGTCCTACGAGCAGTACTTC.

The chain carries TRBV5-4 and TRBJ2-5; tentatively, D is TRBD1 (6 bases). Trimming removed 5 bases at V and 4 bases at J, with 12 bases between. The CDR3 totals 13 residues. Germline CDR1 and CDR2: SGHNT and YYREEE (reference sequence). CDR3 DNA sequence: TGTGCCAGCAGGCAGGGGATGGGAGAGACCCAGTACTTC. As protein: CASRQGMGETQYF.

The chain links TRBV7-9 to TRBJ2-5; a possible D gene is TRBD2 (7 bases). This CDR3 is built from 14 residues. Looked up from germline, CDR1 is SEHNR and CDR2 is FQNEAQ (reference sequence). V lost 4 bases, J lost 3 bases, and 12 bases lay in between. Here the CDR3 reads CASSSRGGKETQYF. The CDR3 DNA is TGTGCCAGCAGCTCCCGCGGGGGCAAAGAGACCCAGTACTTC.

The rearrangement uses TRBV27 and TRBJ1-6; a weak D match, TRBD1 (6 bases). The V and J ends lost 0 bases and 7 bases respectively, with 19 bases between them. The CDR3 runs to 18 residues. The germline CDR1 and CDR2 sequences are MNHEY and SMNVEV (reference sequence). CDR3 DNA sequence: TGTGCCAGCAGTTTATCAATCGACTTAACAGGGTTGAATTCACCCCTCCACTTT. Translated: CASSLSIDLTGLNSPLHF.

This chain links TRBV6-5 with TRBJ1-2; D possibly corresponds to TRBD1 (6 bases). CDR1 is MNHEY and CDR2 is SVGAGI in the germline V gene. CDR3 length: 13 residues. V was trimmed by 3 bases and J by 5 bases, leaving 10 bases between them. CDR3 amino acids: CASSYTGLYGYTF. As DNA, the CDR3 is TGTGCCAGCAGTTATACAGGGTTGTATGGCTACACCTTC.

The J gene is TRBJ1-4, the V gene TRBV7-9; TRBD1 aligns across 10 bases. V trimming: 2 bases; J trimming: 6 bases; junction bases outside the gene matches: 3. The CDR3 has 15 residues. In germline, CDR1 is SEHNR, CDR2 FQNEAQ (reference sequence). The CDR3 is CASSLTTGGDEKLFF. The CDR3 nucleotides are TGTGCCAGCAGCTTAACGACAGGGGGCGATGAAAAACTGTTTTTT.

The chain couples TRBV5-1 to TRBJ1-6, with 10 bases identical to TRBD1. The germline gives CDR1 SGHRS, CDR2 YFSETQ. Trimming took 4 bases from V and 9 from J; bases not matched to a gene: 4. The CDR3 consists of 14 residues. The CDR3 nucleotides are TGCGCCAGCAGCCTGGGACAGGGGCTTTCACCCCTCCACTTT. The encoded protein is CASSLGQGLSPLHF.

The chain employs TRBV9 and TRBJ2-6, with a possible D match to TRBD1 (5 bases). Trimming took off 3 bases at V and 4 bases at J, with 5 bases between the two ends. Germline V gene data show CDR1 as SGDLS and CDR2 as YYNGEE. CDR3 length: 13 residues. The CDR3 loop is CASSGGGANVLTF. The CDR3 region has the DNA TGTGCCAGCAGCGGGGGCGGGGCCAACGTCCTGACTTTC.

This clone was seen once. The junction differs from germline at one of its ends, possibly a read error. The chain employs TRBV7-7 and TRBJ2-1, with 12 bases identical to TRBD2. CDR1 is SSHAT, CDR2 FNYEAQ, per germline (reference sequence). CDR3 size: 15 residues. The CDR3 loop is CASSFRTSGDNEQFF. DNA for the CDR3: TGTGCTAGCAGCTTCCGGACTAGCGGGGACAATGAGCAGTTCTTC. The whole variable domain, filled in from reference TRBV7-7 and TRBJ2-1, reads GAGVSQSPRYKVTKRGQDVTLRCDPISSHATLYWYQQALGQGPEFLTYFNYEAQPDKSGLPSDRFSAERPEGSISTLTIQRTEQRDSAMYRCASSFRTSGDNEQFFGPGTRLTVL.

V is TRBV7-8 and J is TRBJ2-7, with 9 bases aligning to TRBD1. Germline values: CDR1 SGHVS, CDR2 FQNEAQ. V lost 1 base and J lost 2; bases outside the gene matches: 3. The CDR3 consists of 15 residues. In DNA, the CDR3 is TGTGCCAGCAGCTTAGTCCGGGACAGGGCCTACGAGCAGTACTTC. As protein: CASSLVRDRAYEQYF.

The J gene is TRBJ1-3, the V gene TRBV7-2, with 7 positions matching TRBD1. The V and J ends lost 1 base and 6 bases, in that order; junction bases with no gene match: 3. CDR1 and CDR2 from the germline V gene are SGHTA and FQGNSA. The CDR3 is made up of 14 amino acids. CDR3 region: CASSLETGTNTIYF. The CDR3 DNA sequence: TGTGCCAGCAGCTTAGAGACAGGGACAAACACCATATATTTT.

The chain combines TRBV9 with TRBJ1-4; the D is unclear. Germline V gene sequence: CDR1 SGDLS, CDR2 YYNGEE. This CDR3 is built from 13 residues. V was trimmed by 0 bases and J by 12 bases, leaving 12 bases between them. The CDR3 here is CASSVEVEGELFF. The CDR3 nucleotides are TGTGCCAGCAGCGTAGAGGTGGAGGGCGAACTGTTTTTT.